These 5 T cell receptor beta chains came from one sample sequenced in a study of blood T cells in healthy people across ages. Through a sample-barcoded 5' primer and a J-beta primer mix, a second PCR was run for about 6 to 12 cycles. A single record per CDR3 protein comes from TCRdb applying MiXCR to the 5' RACE reads. Altogether 600,000 to 650,000 distinct CDR3 sequences are present, roughly 53% being singletons, with the ten largest covering roughly 34%. The sequencing input was blood. The receptors shown here come from a man aged 60-69 years in good health.

The chain is built from TRBV20-1 and TRBJ2-1; D remains unclear. The ends were cut back, 0 bases at V and 10 bases at J, with 7 bases in the middle. This CDR3 comprises 11 residues. The germline gives CDR1 DFQATT, CDR2 SNEGSKA (reference sequence). The CDR3 DNA is TGCAGTGCTAGAGATATTTCGGAGCAGTTCTTC. Translated: CSARDISEQFF.

The J gene is TRBJ2-1, the V gene TRBV5-1; 9 positions match TRBD2. Per germline, CDR1 SGHRS and CDR2 YFSETQ. The ends lost 0 bases at V and 9 bases at J; junction bases unmatched: 4. The CDR3 runs 14 residues. In DNA, the CDR3 is TGCGCCAGCAGCTTGGGGACTAGCGAGCGTGAGCAGTTCTTC. It specifies CASSLGTSEREQFF.

This rearrangement joins TRBV18 to TRBJ2-3; D call uncertain. V gave up 0 bases and J gave up 5 bases, with 6 bases separating them. The CDR3 is made up of 13 amino acids. CDR1 and CDR2 (germline): KGHSH, LQKENI. CDR3 residues: CASSPPDRDTQYF. The CDR3 region has the DNA TGTGCCAGCTCACCACCGGATAGAGATACGCAGTATTTT.

The chain has TRBV20-1 and TRBJ2-7, with 9 bases lining up with TRBD1. The V and J ends lost 6 bases and 5 bases, in that order; junction bases with no gene match: 11. CDR1 is DFQATT, CDR2 SNEGSKA, per germline (reference sequence). The CDR3 totals 14 residues. CDR3 protein: CSATSGQGLNEQYF. The CDR3, as DNA: TGCAGTGCCACCAGCGGACAGGGGCTAAACGAGCAGTACTTC.

This chain uses TRBV5-1 with TRBJ1-2, with 8 bases identical to TRBD1. The germline gives CDR1 SGHRS, CDR2 YFSETQ. The CDR3 consists of 16 residues. J lost 8 bases, V lost 4 bases, and 16 bases had no gene match. The DNA for the CDR3 is TGCGCCAGCAGCCTACCCCTGATCAACGCAGGGGGCGGCTACACCTTC. As protein: CASSLPLINAGGGYTF.